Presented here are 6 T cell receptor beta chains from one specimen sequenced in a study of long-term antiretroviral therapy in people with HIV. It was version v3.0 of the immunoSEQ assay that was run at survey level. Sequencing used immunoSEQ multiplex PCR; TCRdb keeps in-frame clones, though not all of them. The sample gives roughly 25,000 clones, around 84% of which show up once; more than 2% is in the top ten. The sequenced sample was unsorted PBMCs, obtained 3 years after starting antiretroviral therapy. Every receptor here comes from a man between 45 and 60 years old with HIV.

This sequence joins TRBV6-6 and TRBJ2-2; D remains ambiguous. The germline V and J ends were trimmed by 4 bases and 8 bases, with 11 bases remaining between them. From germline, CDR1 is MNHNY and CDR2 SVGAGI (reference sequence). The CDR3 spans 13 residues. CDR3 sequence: CASSFIWGGELFF. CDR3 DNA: TGTGCCAGCAGTTTTATTTGGGGAGGGGAGCTGTTTTTT.

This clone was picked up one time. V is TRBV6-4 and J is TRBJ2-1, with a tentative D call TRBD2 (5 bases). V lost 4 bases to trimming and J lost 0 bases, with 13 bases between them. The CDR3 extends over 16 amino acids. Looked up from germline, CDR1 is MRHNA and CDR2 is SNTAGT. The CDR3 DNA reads TGTGCCAGCAGTGCGGAGAGGGCGAGCTCCTACAATGAGCAGTTCTTC. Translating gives CASSAERASSYNEQFF.

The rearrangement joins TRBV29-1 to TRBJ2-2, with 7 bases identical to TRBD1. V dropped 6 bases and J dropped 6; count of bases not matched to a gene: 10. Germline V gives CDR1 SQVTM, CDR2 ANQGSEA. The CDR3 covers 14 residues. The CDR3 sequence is CSVEQGHSSGELFF. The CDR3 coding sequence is TGCAGCGTAGAACAGGGGCACTCATCCGGGGAGCTGTTTTTT.

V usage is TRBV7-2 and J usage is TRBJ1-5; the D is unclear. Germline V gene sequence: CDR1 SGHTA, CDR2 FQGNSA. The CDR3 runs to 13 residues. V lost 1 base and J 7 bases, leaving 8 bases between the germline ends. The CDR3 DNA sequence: TGTGCCAGCAGCTTAGATCCAGGACAGCCCCAGCATTTT. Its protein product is CASSLDPGQPQHF.

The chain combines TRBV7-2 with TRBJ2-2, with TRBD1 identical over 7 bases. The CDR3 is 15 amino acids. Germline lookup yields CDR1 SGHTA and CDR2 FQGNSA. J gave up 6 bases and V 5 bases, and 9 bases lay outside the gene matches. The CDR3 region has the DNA TGTGCCAGCAGCGCCGGGACAGTCCCTCCCGGGGAGCTGTTTTTT. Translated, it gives CASSAGTVPPGELFF.

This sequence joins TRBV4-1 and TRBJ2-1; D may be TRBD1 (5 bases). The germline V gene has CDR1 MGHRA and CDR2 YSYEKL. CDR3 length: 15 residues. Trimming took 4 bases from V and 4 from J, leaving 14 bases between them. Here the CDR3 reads CASSPPQTVYNEQFF. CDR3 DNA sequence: TGCGCCAGCAGCCCCCCCCAGACAGTGTACAATGAGCAGTTCTTC.